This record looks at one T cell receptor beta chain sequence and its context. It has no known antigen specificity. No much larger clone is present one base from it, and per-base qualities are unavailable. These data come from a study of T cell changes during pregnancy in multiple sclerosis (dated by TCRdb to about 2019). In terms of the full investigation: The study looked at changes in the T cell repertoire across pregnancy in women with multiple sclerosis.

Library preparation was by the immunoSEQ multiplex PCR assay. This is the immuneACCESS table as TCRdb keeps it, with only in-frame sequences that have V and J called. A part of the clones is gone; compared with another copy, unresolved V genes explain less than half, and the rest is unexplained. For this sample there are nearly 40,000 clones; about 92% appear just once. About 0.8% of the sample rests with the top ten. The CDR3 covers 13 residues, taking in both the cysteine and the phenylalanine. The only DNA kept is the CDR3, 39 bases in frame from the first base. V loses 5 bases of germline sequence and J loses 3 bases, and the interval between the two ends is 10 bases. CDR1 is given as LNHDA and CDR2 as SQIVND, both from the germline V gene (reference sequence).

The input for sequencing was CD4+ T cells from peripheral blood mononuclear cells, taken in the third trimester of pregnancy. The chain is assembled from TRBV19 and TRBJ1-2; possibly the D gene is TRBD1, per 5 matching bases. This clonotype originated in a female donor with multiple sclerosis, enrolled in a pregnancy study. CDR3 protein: CASSDDRHYGYTF. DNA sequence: TGTGCCAGTAGTGATGACAGACACTATGGCTACACCTTC.